This TCR beta chain was found in a study of blood T cell repertoires in COVID-19. Study as a whole: Samples of COVID-19 (acute and convalescent) were obtained from the United States, Italy and Spain. PBMCs, B-cell-depleted T cells, or T cells were the source of the cDNA or gDNA that made up the material.

CDR3 length equals 14 residues. Trimming left V 4 bases short and J 2 bases short, with 12 bases between. Germline V gene sequence: CDR1 SEHNR, CDR2 FQNEAQ (reference sequence). This clone showed up just once. As processed by the authors: For nucleated cells, counts were estimated from reference gene primer amplification. This table comes from immunoSEQ multiplex PCR, and its TCRdb copy is limited to in-frame clones, with some not included. That table furnishes V, J and clone size, whereas the DNA furnished D and trimming. This sample has about 280,000 clones, with around 86% found just once. Sequencing was carried out using peripheral blood. The receptor comes from a man in his fifties or sixties with acute or convalescent COVID-19. The chain carries TRBV7-9 and TRBJ2-7, with D possibly being TRBD2 (6 bases). The CDR3 loop is CASSYSGIPYEQYF. DNA of the CDR3: TGTGCCAGCAGCTATAGCGGCATTCCCTACGAGCAGTACTTC.